Following are 21 T cell receptor beta chains from one sample sequenced in a study of T cells in localized non-small cell lung cancer. The repertoire was sequenced with immunoSEQ multiplex PCR; TCRdb's copy has only in-frame clones and lacks some. In the table there are approximately 34,000 clones, roughly 93% of which are singletons. The starting material was peripheral blood, obtained before any cancer treatment. Receptors were obtained from a female donor of 60 years or more with stage I lung adenocarcinoma.

V and J are TRBV2 and TRBJ2-6; D possibly corresponds to TRBD2 (6 bases). This CDR3 is 16 amino acids long. The V gene's germline CDR1 is SNHLY and CDR2 FYNNEI. V dropped 2 bases and J dropped 5 bases, with 13 bases sitting between them. Written as DNA, the CDR3 is TGTGCCAGCAGTGAAAATCGGGGGATCTGGGCCAACGTCCTGACTTTC. It encodes CASSENRGIWANVLTF.

This clone was found once. This rearrangement joins TRBV7-9 to TRBJ2-1; 14 bases map to TRBD2. The CDR3 extends over 17 amino acids. V was clipped by 4 bases and J by 6 bases; unmatched bases: 8. CDR1 is SEHNR, CDR2 FQNEAQ, per germline (reference sequence). Here the CDR3 reads CASSSGLAGERGNEQFF. The DNA for the CDR3 is TGTGCCAGCAGCTCGGGACTAGCGGGAGAAAGGGGCAATGAGCAGTTCTTC.

This clone was detected only once. V and J are TRBV7-8 and TRBJ1-5; 7 bases line up with TRBD1. J gave up 9 bases and V 3 bases, and 11 bases lay outside the gene matches. CDR1 and CDR2 from the germline V gene are SGHVS and FQNEAQ. The CDR3 has 15 amino acids. The CDR3 DNA reads TGTGCCAGCAGCTTTCACCGGACAGGCGGAACGCCCCAGCATTTT. Protein sequence: CASSFHRTGGTPQHF. The full variable domain, in which reference TRBV7-8 and TRBJ1-5 provide the parts outside the CDR3, is GAGVSQSPRYKVAKRGQDVALRCDPISGHVSLFWYQQALGQGPEFLTYFQNEAQLDKSGLPSDRFFAERPEGSVSTLKIQRTQQEDSAVYLCASSFHRTGGTPQHFGDGTRLSIL.

The CDR3 loop reads CASSLGMWDEAFF. CDR3 in DNA: TGTGCCAGCAGTCTGGGGATGTGGGATGAAGCTTTCTTT. This chain joins TRBV2 and TRBJ1-1; D unresolved. The CDR3 spans 13 residues. Germline V gene sequence: CDR1 SNHLY, CDR2 FYNNEI. Trimming shortened V by 5 bases and J by 7 bases, and 14 bases separated the two germline ends.

The genes are TRBV10-2 and TRBJ2-2; 12 bases are a match to TRBD2. Trimming removed 6 bases from V and 9 bases from J; junction bases left unmatched: 2. The CDR3 consists of 13 residues. Germline CDR1 is WSHSY and CDR2 is SAAADI. The CDR3 DNA sequence: TGCGCCAGCAGGACTAGCGGGAGTAGGGAGCTGTTTTTT. Translation gives CASRTSGSRELFF.

The chain is built from TRBV19 and TRBJ1-5; the D is unclear. Germline assignment: CDR1 LNHDA and CDR2 SQIVND (reference sequence). This CDR3 region has 14 residues. The germline V and J ends were trimmed by 6 bases and 2 bases, with 11 bases remaining between them. CDR3 loop: CASRIHKRNQPQHF. The CDR3 DNA reads as TGTGCCAGTAGAATACACAAGCGCAATCAGCCCCAGCATTTT.

J is TRBJ1-3 and V is TRBV27; TRBD1 agrees at 7 bases. The CDR3 is 14 amino acids. Germline V gene lookup returns CDR1 MNHEY and CDR2 SMNVEV (reference sequence). Germline trimming cut 5 bases from V and 4 bases from J; bases unmatched to any gene: 5. DNA for the CDR3: TGTGCCAGCAGTGCCCAGGGGGGAGGAAACACCATATATTTT. Translating gives CASSAQGGGNTIYF.

The chain recombines TRBV7-2 with TRBJ1-4; D possibly corresponds to TRBD1 (5 bases). The CDR3 is 15 amino acids. The germline CDR1 and CDR2 sequences are SGHTA and FQGNSA. Trimming cost V 1 base and J 0 bases, with 6 bases left between them. CDR3: CASSLGRATNEKLFF. For the CDR3, the DNA is TGTGCCAGCAGCTTAGGCAGGGCAACTAATGAAAAACTGTTTTTT.

The genes are TRBV11-2 and TRBJ1-1, with a tentative D call TRBD1 (5 bases). CDR3 length: 15 amino acids. The V gene lost 2 bases and the J gene lost 1 base, with 11 bases spanning the gap. Germline V gives CDR1 SGHAT, CDR2 FQNNGV. The DNA for the CDR3 is TGTGCCAGCAGCTTAATTACAGGTTGGAACACTGAAGCTTTCTTT. Encoded protein: CASSLITGWNTEAFF.

The gene calls are TRBV4-2 and TRBJ2-6; 7 bases are a match to TRBD1. Germline V lookup: CDR1 LGHNA, CDR2 YNFKEQ. V was pared by 5 bases and J by 2 bases, with 6 bases of the junction left unmatched. CDR3 length: 16 amino acids. CDR3 residues: CASSRDTGAGANVLTF. In DNA, the CDR3 is TGTGCCAGCAGCAGGGACACAGGGGCTGGGGCCAACGTCCTGACTTTC.

The rearrangement links TRBV7-2 to TRBJ1-5, with a tentative D call TRBD1 (6 bases). The length of the CDR3 is 13 residues. Trimming left V 5 bases short and J 4 bases short, with 9 bases between. Germline V gives CDR1 SGHTA, CDR2 FQGNSA. CDR3 sequence reads: CASSRQGNQPQHF. CDR3 nucleotide sequence: TGTGCCAGCAGCCGCCAGGGGAATCAGCCCCAGCATTTT.

This sequence joins TRBV6-5 and TRBJ2-7; TRBD1 aligns across 9 bases. The germline V gene encodes CDR1 MNHEY and CDR2 SVGAGI. The V and J ends lost 9 bases and 2 bases, in that order; junction bases with no gene match: 11. There are 15 residues in the CDR3. The CDR3 spells CASSLHRGPTYEQYV. DNA for the CDR3: TGTGCCAGTTCCCTCCACAGGGGGCCCACCTACGAGCAGTACGTC.

The V and J genes are TRBV6-5 and TRBJ1-2, with 7 bases aligning to TRBD1. This CDR3 is built from 14 residues. Germline assignment: CDR1 MNHEY and CDR2 SVGAGI. V shed 4 bases and J 4 bases; nucleotides not matched to a gene: 6. The CDR3 coding sequence is TGTGCCAGCAGTTGGGACAGAACTAGCTATGGCTACACCTTC. It specifies CASSWDRTSYGYTF.

V gene TRBV7-2 combines with J gene TRBJ1-1; 7 bases are shared with TRBD1. With 5 bases clipped from V and 9 bases from J, the junction kept 12 bases outside the gene matches. CDR1 is SGHTA and CDR2 is FQGNSA in the germline V gene. The CDR3 is 14 residues long. The CDR3: CASSITYQGEQAFF. CDR3 bases: TGTGCCAGCAGCATAACGTACCAGGGGGAACAAGCTTTCTTT. Full variable domain (outside the CDR3, taken from reference TRBV7-2 and TRBJ1-1): GAGVSQSPSNKVTEKGKDVELRCDPISGHTALYWYRQSLGQGLEFLIYFQGNSAPDKSGLPSDRFSAERTGGSVSTLTIQRTQQEDSAVYLCASSITYQGEQAFFGQGTRLTVV.

This chain uses TRBV12-2 with TRBJ2-1; the table calls TRBD2, which could not be checked here. TRBV12-2 is designated a pseudogene. The CDR3 is 18 residues long. CDR3 in DNA: TGTGCAATTACGCAAGGAATAGCGGGAGGCCTCCTCCACAATGAGCAGTTCTTC. Translated: CAITQGIAGGLLHNEQFF.

J is TRBJ2-3 and V is TRBV28, with no clear D. Trimming stripped 5 bases from V and 6 bases from J, with 12 bases between. Germline-derived CDR1 and CDR2 are MDHEN and SYDVKM. CDR3 size: 13 residues. Written as DNA, the CDR3 is TGTGCCAGCAGTCAATTACCCATGGATACGCAGTATTTT. This sequence encodes CASSQLPMDTQYF.

This chain joins TRBV25-1 and TRBJ2-1, with 8 bases that match TRBD1. CDR1 and CDR2 (germline): MGHDK, SYGVNS. This CDR3 is 12 amino acids long. Losses at the gene ends were 5 bases for V and 8 bases for J; bases not matched to a gene: 2. The CDR3 DNA sequence: TGTGCCAGCAGTAACAGGGGGGATGAGCAGTTCTTC. Translation: CASSNRGDEQFF. Full variable domain (outside the CDR3, taken from reference TRBV25-1 and TRBJ2-1): EADIYQTPRYLVIGTGKKITLECSQTMGHDKMYWYQQDPGMELHLIHYSYGVNSTEKGDLSSESTVSRIRTEHFPLTLESARPSHTSQYLCASSNRGDEQFFGPGTRLTVL.

The V call is TRBV18, the J call TRBJ1-6, with D perhaps TRBD1 (5 bases). The V gene's germline CDR1 is KGHSH and CDR2 LQKENI. V shed 3 bases and J shed 5 bases, with 11 bases lying between them. The CDR3 runs to 15 residues. The CDR3, as DNA: TGTGCCAGCTCACCCGGGACGGGCGATAATTCACCCCTCCACTTT. Its translation is CASSPGTGDNSPLHF. The entire variable domain, with the rest obtained from reference TRBV18 and TRBJ1-6, is as follows: NAGVMQNPRHLVRRRGQEARLRCSPMKGHSHVYWYRQLPEEGLKFMVYLQKENIIDESGMPKERFSAEFPKEGPSILRIQQVVRGDSAAYFCASSPGTGDNSPLHFGNGTRLTVT.

The CDR3 sequence: CASSQQGRPEAFF. The CDR3 nucleotides read TGTGCCAGCAGCCAGCAGGGTAGGCCTGAAGCTTTCTTT. The V and J genes are TRBV7-9 and TRBJ1-1; perhaps TRBD1 as D (5 bases). This CDR3 spans 13 amino acids. The ends were cut back, 5 bases at V and 6 bases at J, with 13 bases in the middle. Germline CDR1 and CDR2: SEHNR and FQNEAQ (reference sequence).

The chain couples TRBV6-1 to TRBJ1-1, with unresolved D. Trimming shortened V by 3 bases and J by 1 base, and 15 bases separated the two germline ends. CDR3 length equals 16 residues. The germline gives CDR1 MNHNS, CDR2 SASEGT. For the CDR3, the DNA is TGTGCCAGCAGTGAGGATTGGCTCAGGAGGAACACTGAAGCTTTCTTT. This translates into CASSEDWLRRNTEAFF.

The chain is built from TRBV7-3 and TRBJ2-3; the D gene is possibly TRBD1 (6 bases). V was cut by 3 bases and J by 10 bases, with 11 bases left in between. This CDR3 is 12 amino acids long. The V gene's germline CDR1 is SGHTA and CDR2 FQGTGA. The CDR3, as DNA: TGTGCCAGCAGCTTTAACAGGGAAGCGCAGTATTTT. This translates into CASSFNREAQYF. The full variable domain, with the rest looked up from reference TRBV7-3 and TRBJ2-3, is GAGVSQTPSNKVTEKGKYVELRCDPISGHTALYWYRQSLGQGPEFLIYFQGTGAADDSGLPNDRFFAVRPEGSVSTLKIQRTERGDSAVYLCASSFNREAQYFGPGTRLTVL.